This entry features one T cell receptor (beta chain) sequence. This sample is part of a study of technical replicates of blood from several donors. CDR1 and CDR2 from the germline V gene are SGHDT and YYEEEE. The CDR3 has 15 amino acids. Trimming took 0 bases from V and 4 from J, leaving 11 bases between them. Repertoires were generated with immunoSEQ multiplex PCR, while TCRdb's copy carries only in-frame clones and drops some. The profile shows 50,000 to 65,000 clones, 80% to 95% of them singletons. The receptor was isolated from a human donor in good health. Some clones in this sample may be carry-over from other donors' samples. Sequenced input: PBMCs. The chain couples TRBV5-6 to TRBJ2-1; the D gene is possibly TRBD1 (6 bases). DNA for the CDR3: TGTGCCAGCAGCTTGGCAGGGGCTGGGTACAATGAGCAGTTCTTC. This sequence encodes CASSLAGAGYNEQFF.